Below, 32 T cell receptor beta chains from the same sample are listed, as sequenced in a study of T-cell reconstitution after alpha-beta-depleted transplantation in children. The library targeted TCRbeta and was prepared with unique molecular identifiers. TCRdb independently ran MiXCR on the PCR reads; one entry per CDR3 protein. This table holds hundreds of thousands of distinct CDR3 sequences, less than 15% found once. The sample consisted of PBMCs, taken from the stem cell graft. The source is a human donor who donated a stem cell graft to a child with Fanconi anemia.

This chain joins TRBV7-8 and TRBJ2-7; D unresolved. V shed 1 base and J shed 4 bases, with 5 bases lying between them. Looked up from germline, CDR1 is SGHVS and CDR2 is FQNEAQ. The CDR3 runs to 12 residues. Written as DNA, the CDR3 is TGTGCCAGCAGCTTAGTAGATTACGAGCAGTACTTC. Translating it yields CASSLVDYEQYF.

This clonotype has at least ten counts. In DNA, the CDR3 is TGTGCCACCAGTGATGCCCGGACTAGCGGTGATACGCAGTATTTT. Protein sequence: CATSDARTSGDTQYF. V usage is TRBV24-1 and J usage is TRBJ2-3, with 10 bases aligning to TRBD2. The CDR3 contains 15 residues. Germline V gene lookup returns CDR1 KGHDR and CDR2 SFDVKD. The V gene end was trimmed by 3 bases and the J gene end by 6 bases; junction bases not matched to a gene: 5.

This clonotype has a handful of counts. The genes are TRBV7-6 and TRBJ1-5, with D perhaps matching TRBD1 (6 bases). Germline V gene lookup returns CDR1 SGHVS and CDR2 FNYEAQ. The CDR3 has 15 residues. Deletions cut 1 base from V and 8 bases from J, with 15 bases between. DNA of the CDR3: TGTGCCAGCAGCTTAGGGGGGGCAGGTCTTGAGCCCCAGCATTTT. It is translated as CASSLGGAGLEPQHF.

This clonotype showed up many times. This chain joins TRBV18 and TRBJ2-7; 7 nucleotides match TRBD1. The CDR3 runs to 14 residues. V trimming: 4 bases; J trimming: 2 bases; junction bases outside the gene matches: 5. The V gene's germline CDR1 is KGHSH and CDR2 LQKENI. CDR3 DNA sequence: TGTGCCAGCTCACAGGGGGCGCAGACCTACGAGCAGTACTTC. As protein: CASSQGAQTYEQYF.

This clonotype was seen a few times. The chain carries TRBV27 and TRBJ2-1; 10 bases fit TRBD1. The germline V gene has CDR1 MNHEY and CDR2 SMNVEV (reference sequence). The CDR3 is 15 amino acids. V shed 6 bases, J shed 2 bases, and the junction held 4 bases outside the gene matches. The DNA of the CDR3 is TGTGCCAGCAGGGTCGACAGGGGGCCCTACAATGAGCAGTTCTTC. It translates to CASRVDRGPYNEQFF.

This clonotype was detected only a few times. V usage is TRBV6-5 and J usage is TRBJ2-1; perhaps D is TRBD1 or TRBD2 (6 bases each). In germline, CDR1 is MNHEY, CDR2 SVGAGI. The CDR3 loop spans 15 amino acids. V was pared by 2 bases and J by 7 bases, with 15 bases between. The CDR3 DNA follows: TGTGCCAGCAGTTACGAGGGGGGATCTAGGAATGAGCAGTTCTTC. Its translation: CASSYEGGSRNEQFF.

The chain combines TRBV5-1 with TRBJ1-1; D gene uncertain. Germline lookup yields CDR1 SGHRS and CDR2 YFSETQ. V lost 2 bases to trimming and J lost 3 bases, with 8 bases between them. The CDR3 sequence is 13 residues long. DNA of the CDR3: TGCGCCAGCAGCTTTTCAGCGGACACTGAAGCTTTCTTT. Its protein is CASSFSADTEAFF.

The J gene is TRBJ1-1, the V gene TRBV7-9; D not resolved. The ends were cut back, 6 bases at V and 1 base at J, with 9 bases in the middle. Looked up from germline, CDR1 is SEHNR and CDR2 is FQNEAQ (reference sequence). The CDR3 is 13 amino acids. This chain's CDR3 is CASRTRENTEAFF. CDR3 DNA: TGTGCCAGCAGGACGCGGGAGAACACTGAAGCTTTCTTT.

The chain uses TRBV12-3 or TRBV12-4 and TRBJ2-4; TRBD1 matches at 10 bases. The CDR3 is made up of 15 amino acids. The trim removed 8 bases at V and 0 bases at J, leaving 4 bases unmatched. In nucleotides, the CDR3 is TGTGCCAGCGGGACAGGGGAAGAAGCCAAAAACATTCAGTACTTC. Protein product: CASGTGEEAKNIQYF.

This clonotype came up a few times. V gene TRBV5-4 combines with J gene TRBJ2-7; tentatively, D is TRBD1 (6 bases). V shed 0 bases and J shed 1 base, with 14 bases lying between them. In germline, CDR1 is SGHNT, CDR2 YYREEE (reference sequence). CDR3 length: 16 residues. The CDR3 region is CASSLGVQGPSYEQYV. The CDR3 nucleotides read TGTGCCAGCAGCTTGGGGGTTCAGGGGCCTTCCTACGAGCAGTACGTC.

This clonotype has a handful of counts. In DNA, the CDR3 is TGTGCCAGCAGAGGACAGGCCAACTATGGCTACACCTTC. Translation gives CASRGQANYGYTF. The J gene is TRBJ1-2, the V gene TRBV2; 7 bases are shared with TRBD1. The CDR3 length is 13 residues. Germline CDR1 and CDR2: SNHLY and FYNNEI. The junction had 3 bases not matched to a gene; V was cut back by 6 bases and J by 2 bases. The whole variable domain, remainder taken from reference TRBV2 and TRBJ1-2, is EPEVTQTPSHQVTQMGQEVILRCVPISNHLYFYWYRQILGQKVEFLVSFYNNEISEKSEIFDDQFSVERPDGSNFTLKIRSTKLEDSAMYFCASRGQANYGYTFGSGTRLTVV.

J is TRBJ2-3 and V is TRBV2; the D is unclear. The CDR3 is 11 amino acids. Deletions cut 7 bases from V and 7 bases from J, with 9 bases between. CDR1 and CDR2 (germline): SNHLY, FYNNEI. The CDR3 DNA reads TGTGCCAGCACCGCCTCGTATACGCAGTATTTT. Translated: CASTASYTQYF.

The chain recombines TRBV7-9 with TRBJ2-3; the match to TRBD2 covers 10 bases. The CDR3 is made up of 15 amino acids. Germline CDR1 reads SEHNR; CDR2 reads FQNEAQ (reference sequence). J lost 3 bases, V lost 7 bases, and 7 bases had no gene match. The CDR3 spells CASTPEGLATDTQYF. The CDR3, as DNA: TGTGCCAGCACCCCTGAGGGACTAGCGACAGATACGCAGTATTTT.

In regard to this clonotype: Just one base apart from a much larger clone, this may be a read error. The CDR3 is CAISLGFGGGPDGEQFF. CDR3 sequence (DNA): TGTGCCATCAGCTTAGGTTTCGGCGGGGGGCCCGATGGTGAGCAGTTCTTC. The gene calls are TRBV11-2 and TRBJ2-1; 8 positions agree with TRBD2. Looked up from germline, CDR1 is SGHAT and CDR2 is FQNNGV. The CDR3 is 17 residues long. The variable domain in full, completed from reference TRBV11-2 and TRBJ2-1, reads EAGVAQSPRYKIIEKRQSVAFWCNPISGHATLYWYQQILGQGPKLLIQFQNNGVVDDSQLPKDRFSAERLKGVDSTLKIQPAKLEDSAVYLCAISLGFGGGPDGEQFFGPGTRLTVL.

The chain carries TRBV10-3 and TRBJ2-7; 7 bases fit TRBD1. Germline CDR1 ENHRY, CDR2 SYGVKD. Germline trimming cut 3 bases from V and 4 bases from J; bases unmatched to any gene: 3. The CDR3 covers 13 residues. The CDR3 DNA is TGTGCCATCAGTGAACGGGACAGTTACGAGCAGTACGTC. It codes for CAISERDSYEQYV.

The CDR3 sequence is CASSSRLAGAYTDTQYF. CDR3 in DNA: TGTGCCAGCAGCTCCCGACTAGCGGGGGCCTACACAGATACGCAGTATTTT. J is TRBJ2-3 and V is TRBV7-9; 12 nucleotides agree with TRBD2. Germline trimming cut 4 bases from V and 2 bases from J; bases unmatched to any gene: 7. This CDR3 contains 17 residues. Looked up from germline, CDR1 is SEHNR and CDR2 is FQNEAQ (reference sequence).

This clonotype was seen many times. This rearrangement joins TRBV7-8 to TRBJ2-5; tentative D call: TRBD2 (6 bases). Germline V lookup: CDR1 SGHVS, CDR2 FQNEAQ. Deletions cut 1 base from V and 0 bases from J, with 6 bases between. This CDR3 has 14 residues. CDR3 in amino acids: CASSLGTNQETQYF. DNA for the CDR3: TGTGCCAGCAGCTTAGGGACTAACCAAGAGACCCAGTACTTC.

This clonotype was seen more than once but under ten times. The chain couples TRBV5-1 to TRBJ2-5; weak D call: TRBD2 (5 bases). V was pared by 3 bases and J by 4 bases, with 13 bases between. The germline CDR1 and CDR2 sequences are SGHRS and YFSETQ. The CDR3 sequence is 14 residues long. The CDR3 DNA reads TGCGCCAGCAGCTCGCTAGGAGAGGGAGAGACCCAGTACTTC. Amino acid sequence: CASSSLGEGETQYF.

J is TRBJ1-5 and V is TRBV19; D ambiguous. CDR1 and CDR2 (germline): LNHDA, SQIVND (reference sequence). With 5 bases removed from V and 5 bases from J, the gap between germline ends came to 10 bases. CDR3 size: 13 residues. CDR3 loop: CASSPAEHQPQHF. CDR3 nucleotides: TGTGCCAGTAGTCCCGCGGAGCATCAGCCCCAGCATTTT.

The chain is built from TRBV12-3 or TRBV12-4 and TRBJ1-5, with D uncertain. The CDR3 extends over 13 amino acids. V was shortened by 2 bases and J by 3 bases, with 5 bases between the two germline ends. CDR3 protein: CASSLRFNQPQHF. The CDR3, as DNA: TGTGCCAGCAGTTTACGGTTCAATCAGCCCCAGCATTTT.

V gene TRBV20-1 combines with J gene TRBJ2-1; 16 positions agree with TRBD2. Germline CDR1 and CDR2: DFQATT and SNEGSKA (reference sequence). The CDR3 is 19 amino acids. After removal of 6 bases from V and 3 bases from J, the junction contained 14 bases not matched to a gene. Written as DNA, the CDR3 is TGCAGTGCCCCCGAGAGGGGGACTAGCGGGGGGGCCAGCTACAATGAGCAGTTCTTC. This translates into CSAPERGTSGGASYNEQFF.

This chain connects TRBV3-1 to TRBJ2-1, with D possibly TRBD1 on 5 matching bases. With 2 bases removed from V and 6 bases from J, the gap between germline ends came to 8 bases. CDR1 is LGHDT and CDR2 is YNNKEL in the germline V gene (reference sequence). CDR3 length: 13 residues. CDR3 loop: CASSQTRANEQFF. In DNA, the CDR3 is TGTGCCAGCAGCCAAACCAGGGCCAATGAGCAGTTCTTC.

This clonotype was detected a few times. J is TRBJ2-2 and V is TRBV29-1; maybe TRBD2 (6 bases). The germline V gene encodes CDR1 SQVTM and CDR2 ANQGSEA. This CDR3 spans 14 amino acids. V lost 6 bases, J lost 1 base, and 12 bases lay in between. Written as DNA, the CDR3 is TGCAGCGTACCAAGGGACTTGAACACCGGGGAGCTGTTTTTT. Its protein is CSVPRDLNTGELFF.

The V call is TRBV29-1, the J call TRBJ2-7; D uncertain. Germline V gene sequence: CDR1 SQVTM, CDR2 ANQGSEA. The CDR3 length is 13 residues. V dropped 7 bases and J dropped 7 bases, with 20 bases sitting between them. For the CDR3, the DNA is TGCAGCGCTTTGGGTGGCTCCTCTAGGGAGCAGTACTTC. This sequence encodes CSALGGSSREQYF.

V is TRBV6-5 and J is TRBJ2-7; no reliable D call. The CDR3 runs 12 residues. With 8 bases removed from V and 3 bases from J, the gap between germline ends came to 11 bases. Per the germline V gene, CDR1 is MNHEY and CDR2 is SVGAGI. The CDR3, as DNA: TGTGCCAGCTCCGACTCGCACTACGAGCAGTACTTC. Translating it yields CASSDSHYEQYF.

This clonotype showed up many times. The chain combines TRBV27 with TRBJ2-7; a weak D match, TRBD2 (6 bases). Germline V lookup: CDR1 MNHEY, CDR2 SMNVEV (reference sequence). CDR3 length: 14 residues. The V gene lost 4 bases and the J gene lost 6 bases, with 16 bases spanning the gap. The DNA for the CDR3 is TGTGCCAGCAGTTCCGGGACTGCATCGGGCGAGCAGTACTTC. Protein product: CASSSGTASGEQYF.

CDR3 DNA: TGTGCCAGCAGCTTAAGGCAGGGGATAGAAAACACCATATATTTT. Encoded protein: CASSLRQGIENTIYF. V gene TRBV7-2 combines with J gene TRBJ1-3; maybe TRBD1 (6 bases). This CDR3 region has 15 residues. Looked up from germline, CDR1 is SGHTA and CDR2 is FQGNSA. V lost 2 bases to trimming and J lost 6 bases, with 14 bases between them.

The chain links TRBV11-2 to TRBJ2-1; D is ambiguous. Trimming removed 0 bases from V and 4 bases from J, with 7 bases in between. CDR3 length equals 14 residues. Germline values: CDR1 SGHAT, CDR2 FQNNGV. CDR3 nucleotide sequence: TGTGCCAGCAGCTTAGATTTCAGGTACAATGAGCAGTTCTTC. Its translation is CASSLDFRYNEQFF. Drawing the rest from reference TRBV11-2 and TRBJ2-1, the complete variable domain is EAGVAQSPRYKIIEKRQSVAFWCNPISGHATLYWYQQILGQGPKLLIQFQNNGVVDDSQLPKDRFSAERLKGVDSTLKIQPAKLEDSAVYLCASSLDFRYNEQFFGPGTRLTVL.

This clonotype has a count of ten or more. The rearrangement joins TRBV9 to TRBJ2-7; TRBD2 aligns across 11 bases. CDR3 length equals 15 residues. Germline CDR1 and CDR2: SGDLS and YYNGEE. V shed 4 bases and J 4 bases; nucleotides not matched to a gene: 7. This CDR3 reads CASSPRLAGGYEQYF. CDR3 in DNA: TGTGCCAGCAGCCCCCGTCTAGCGGGGGGTTACGAGCAGTACTTC.

Details on this clonotype: In this CDR3 the conserved last residue, phenylalanine or tryptophan, is missing, so a read error is likely. This chain uses TRBV6-5 with TRBJ1-1; 8 bases agree with TRBD1. This CDR3 has 14 amino acids. J lost 7 bases, V lost 0 bases, and 4 bases had no gene match. Looked up from germline, CDR1 is MNHEY and CDR2 is SVGAGI. The CDR3 loop reads CASSYSRTGLEAFC. In DNA form, the CDR3 reads TGTGCCAGCAGTTACTCACGGACAGGGCTTGAAGCTTTCTGT.

This clonotype appeared a few times. The chain joins TRBV7-9 to TRBJ2-7; possible D gene TRBD1, 5 bases. CDR3 length equals 15 residues. V was clipped by 5 bases and J by 2 bases, with 16 bases between them. Looked up from germline, CDR1 is SEHNR and CDR2 is FQNEAQ (reference sequence). As DNA, the CDR3 is TGTGCCAGCAGCGATCAGGGTTATGGTACCTACGAGCAGTACTTC. The encoded protein is CASSDQGYGTYEQYF.

This clonotype was seen at least ten times. This chain joins TRBV6-1 and TRBJ1-1; TRBD1 agrees at 7 bases. The CDR3 sequence is 15 residues long. Germline V gene data show CDR1 as MNHNS and CDR2 as SASEGT. J lost 4 bases, V lost 6 bases, and 11 bases had no gene match. The CDR3 DNA is TGTGCCAGCAGCCTCGGACAGGAAGGTATCACTGAAGCTTTCTTT. Its translation is CASSLGQEGITEAFF.